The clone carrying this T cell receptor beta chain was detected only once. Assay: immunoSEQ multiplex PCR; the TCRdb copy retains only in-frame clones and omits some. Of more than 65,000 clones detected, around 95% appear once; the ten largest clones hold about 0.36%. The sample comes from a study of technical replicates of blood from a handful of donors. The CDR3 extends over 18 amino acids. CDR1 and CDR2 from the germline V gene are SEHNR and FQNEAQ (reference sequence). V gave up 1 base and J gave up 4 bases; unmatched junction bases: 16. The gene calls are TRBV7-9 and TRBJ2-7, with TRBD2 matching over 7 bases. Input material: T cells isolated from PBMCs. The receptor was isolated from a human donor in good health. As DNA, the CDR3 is TGTGCCAGCAGCTTAGGTAAAATTAAGGCGGGAGCCGGGTACGAGCAGTACTTC. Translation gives CASSLGKIKAGAGYEQYF.